This entry lists 23 T cell receptor beta chains sequenced from one sample in a study of a mutant IDH1 vaccine in newly diagnosed glioma. Time point given: week 47, end of study. Vaccination comprised doses that each held 300 ug of mutant IDH1 20-mer peptide, plus topical imiquimod. The antigens for these receptors are not known. This table comes from immunoSEQ multiplex PCR, and its TCRdb copy is limited to in-frame clones, with some not included. The repertoire holds around 30,000 clones, with approximately 90% as singletons. This specimen was PBMCs, taken from a glioma patient whose treatment included an IDH1 peptide vaccine. The receptors stem from a woman aged 30 to 39 with glioma.

This chain joins TRBV29-1 and TRBJ2-7; D is unclear. Germline values: CDR1 SQVTM, CDR2 ANQGSEA. The CDR3 extends over 11 amino acids. Trimming removed 0 bases from V and 3 bases from J, with 3 bases in between. In DNA, the CDR3 is TGCAGCGTTGAAGATAACTACGAGCAGTACTTC. Translated, it gives CSVEDNYEQYF.

V and J are TRBV5-6 and TRBJ1-1, with D possibly being TRBD1 (5 bases). The V and J ends lost 2 bases and 3 bases respectively, with 8 bases between them. Germline V gene data show CDR1 as SGHDT and CDR2 as YYEEEE. The CDR3 totals 13 residues. The CDR3 bases are TGTGCCAGCAGCTTCGGGGCGGACACTGAAGCTTTCTTT. Its protein is CASSFGADTEAFF.

The genes are TRBV6-1 and TRBJ1-6; D is perhaps TRBD1 (6 bases). The V end lost 7 bases, the J end lost 10 bases, and 20 bases lay between the germline ends. The CDR3 consists of 15 residues. Germline values: CDR1 MNHNS, CDR2 SASEGT. The CDR3 bases are TGTGCCAGCACCTTAAAGGGGGGGGACGGATCACCCCTCCACTTT. Translation: CASTLKGGDGSPLHF.

The chain is built from TRBV7-9 and TRBJ1-1; D not certain. Germline-derived CDR1 and CDR2 are SEHNR and FQNEAQ (reference sequence). V was shortened by 1 base and J by 2 bases, with 8 bases between the two germline ends. The CDR3 is 14 residues long. CDR3: CASSLVEANTEAFF. As DNA, the CDR3 is TGTGCCAGCAGCTTAGTGGAGGCCAACACTGAAGCTTTCTTT.

This clone was detected only once. The J gene is TRBJ1-5, the V gene TRBV7-8; D may be TRBD1 (6 bases). The germline CDR1 and CDR2 sequences are SGHVS and FQNEAQ. The V gene lost 5 bases and the J gene lost 9 bases, with 17 bases spanning the gap. The CDR3 is 14 residues long. The CDR3 sequence is CASSRAGALGPQHF. In DNA form, the CDR3 reads TGTGCCAGCAGCCGAGCAGGGGCCTTAGGGCCCCAGCATTTT. Drawing the rest from reference TRBV7-8 and TRBJ1-5, the complete variable domain is GAGVSQSPRYKVAKRGQDVALRCDPISGHVSLFWYQQALGQGPEFLTYFQNEAQLDKSGLPSDRFFAERPEGSVSTLKIQRTQQEDSAVYLCASSRAGALGPQHFGDGTRLSIL.

The genes are TRBV7-9 and TRBJ1-1; D might be TRBD1 (6 bases). V lost 5 bases and J lost 4, with 14 bases in between. CDR3 length: 14 residues. Germline CDR1 and CDR2: SEHNR and FQNEAQ (reference sequence). CDR3 in amino acids: CASSPNRVPTEAFF. The CDR3 region has the DNA TGTGCCAGCAGCCCTAACAGGGTACCCACTGAAGCTTTCTTT.

The chain carries TRBV10-1 and TRBJ2-7; tentative D call: TRBD1 (8 bases). The V gene's germline CDR1 is WNHNN and CDR2 SYGVQD (reference sequence). The CDR3 has 17 residues. V lost 8 bases and J 3 bases, leaving 26 bases between the germline ends. The CDR3 nucleotides are TGCGCCAGCCCAGGGGGGGGACAGGCCTTCCCTATCTACGAGCAGTACTTC. As protein: CASPGGGQAFPIYEQYF.

The chain employs TRBV28 and TRBJ2-7; D is unclear. With 6 bases removed from V and 3 bases from J, the gap between germline ends came to 18 bases. This CDR3 comprises 15 residues. The germline gives CDR1 MDHEN, CDR2 SYDVKM. In nucleotides, the CDR3 is TGTGCCAGCAGCGCCCTTTTCCTCTTAAACTACGAGCAGTACTTC. Amino acid sequence: CASSALFLLNYEQYF.

The genes are TRBV27 and TRBJ1-3, with D possibly matching TRBD1 (6 bases). The ends were cut back, 7 bases at V and 16 bases at J, with 20 bases in the middle. This CDR3 has 12 residues. Looked up from germline, CDR1 is MNHEY and CDR2 is SMNVEV (reference sequence). Here the CDR3 reads CASTSPQGHLYF. CDR3 sequence (DNA): TGTGCCAGCACCTCACCCCAGGGACATCTCTATTTT.

About this clone itself: Mismatch with germline at one junction end may stem from a read error. The rearrangement joins TRBV5-6 to TRBJ2-3; 9 bases align to TRBD2. The V gene's germline CDR1 is SGHDT and CDR2 YYEEEE. The CDR3 contains 14 residues. The CDR3 is CASSLAGLAPNSPF. The DNA of the CDR3 is TGTGCCAGCAGCTTGGCGGGACTAGCCCCTAACAGCCCTTTT.

The chain carries TRBV29-1 and TRBJ2-2; maybe TRBD1 (5 bases). This CDR3 contains 14 residues. Germline V gene data show CDR1 as SQVTM and CDR2 as ANQGSEA. V lost 3 bases and J 1 base, leaving 9 bases between the germline ends. CDR3 residues: CSVDGQGNTGELFF. Here the CDR3 DNA reads TGCAGCGTTGACGGCCAGGGGAACACCGGGGAGCTGTTTTTT.

V is TRBV6-4 and J is TRBJ1-3; D ambiguous. V lost 9 bases and J 0 bases, leaving 6 bases between the germline ends. The CDR3 contains 12 residues. Germline CDR1 MRHNA, CDR2 SNTAGT. The CDR3 bases are TGTGCCAGTTCCAACTCTGGAAACACCATATATTTT. Translating gives CASSNSGNTIYF.

The chain combines TRBV6-1 with TRBJ2-5; weak D call: TRBD1 (6 bases). This CDR3 contains 15 residues. The germline CDR1 and CDR2 sequences are MNHNS and SASEGT. The ends were cut back, 7 bases at V and 4 bases at J, with 19 bases in the middle. The CDR3 nucleotides are TGTGCCAGCACCCGGACAGTTCTCACCCCAGAGACCCAGTACTTC. It codes for CASTRTVLTPETQYF.

V gene TRBV25-1 combines with J gene TRBJ1-4, with no clear D. This CDR3 spans 13 amino acids. The germline CDR1 and CDR2 sequences are MGHDK and SYGVNS. The V gene lost 5 bases and the J gene lost 4 bases, with 8 bases spanning the gap. CDR3 loop: CASSRSFNEKLFF. The CDR3 DNA sequence: TGTGCCAGCAGTCGCAGCTTTAATGAAAAACTGTTTTTT.

This clone has only a few counts. The V gene is TRBV6-5, the J gene TRBJ1-1, with D perhaps TRBD1 (6 bases). Germline V gene sequence: CDR1 MNHEY, CDR2 SVGAGI. CDR3 length: 15 amino acids. V lost 0 bases and J lost 7, with 15 bases in between. This chain's CDR3 is CASSYSAKGGFEAFF. CDR3 sequence (DNA): TGTGCCAGCAGTTACTCGGCCAAAGGGGGTTTTGAAGCTTTCTTT.

This clone has a single count. The V and J genes are TRBV6-1 and TRBJ1-4; the D is unclear. Trimming pared 2 bases from V and 5 bases from J, leaving 6 bases between. The germline CDR1 and CDR2 sequences are MNHNS and SASEGT. The CDR3 extends over 13 amino acids. As DNA, the CDR3 is TGTGCCAGCAGTGAATACAGAAATGAAAAACTGTTTTTT. Protein product: CASSEYRNEKLFF.

V and J are TRBV6-1 and TRBJ1-1; 7 positions match TRBD1. This CDR3 contains 14 residues. J was trimmed by 3 bases and V by 8 bases; bases with no gene match: 9. Germline CDR1 and CDR2: MNHNS and SASEGT. CDR3 bases: TGTGCCAGCCCCCCGGACAGGCTATACACTGAAGCTTTCTTT. Translation gives CASPPDRLYTEAFF.

This chain links TRBV19 with TRBJ2-3; the match to TRBD2 covers 8 bases. The CDR3 has 15 residues. With V trimmed by 7 bases and J by 3 bases, 9 bases remained unmatched. Germline V gives CDR1 LNHDA, CDR2 SQIVND (reference sequence). This CDR3 reads CASKLGRGETDTQYF. The CDR3 DNA is TGTGCCAGTAAACTGGGGCGGGGGGAGACAGATACGCAGTATTTT.

The V call is TRBV2, the J call TRBJ1-2; unclear D gene. The CDR3 is 13 amino acids. Germline V lookup: CDR1 SNHLY, CDR2 FYNNEI. The V end was cut by 10 bases, the J end by 7 bases, with 19 bases between. DNA of the CDR3: TGTGCCACCCCCCCGGTGGCAGGAGGTGGCTACACCTTC. The encoded protein is CATPPVAGGGYTF.

The rearrangement joins TRBV4-3 to TRBJ2-1; D is unresolved. V was pared by 4 bases and J by 3 bases, with 16 bases between. CDR3 length: 16 amino acids. Germline CDR1 LGHNA, CDR2 YSLEER. CDR3 protein: CASSRARPSVYNEQFF. In DNA form, the CDR3 reads TGCGCCAGCAGCCGAGCGCGACCGAGCGTCTACAATGAGCAGTTCTTC.

The chain employs TRBV13 and TRBJ1-6, with D perhaps TRBD1 (6 bases). The CDR3 has 14 amino acids. V lost 3 bases and J 7 bases, leaving 10 bases between the germline ends. Looked up from germline, CDR1 is PRHDT and CDR2 is FYEKMQ (reference sequence). Written as DNA, the CDR3 is TGTGCCAGCAGCTTTGAGGGGGAGAATTCACCCCTCCACTTT. As protein: CASSFEGENSPLHF.

J is TRBJ1-1 and V is TRBV19; the D is unclear. V was cut by 4 bases and J by 4 bases, with 10 bases left in between. This CDR3 contains 13 residues. Germline CDR1 reads LNHDA; CDR2 reads SQIVND (reference sequence). The CDR3 is CASSSPASTEAFF. CDR3 nucleotides: TGTGCCAGTAGTAGTCCAGCCTCCACTGAAGCTTTCTTT.

This clone was counted once. This chain uses TRBV6-5 with TRBJ1-2; D possibly corresponds to TRBD1 (5 bases). Germline CDR1 and CDR2: MNHEY and SVGAGI. V lost 0 bases to trimming and J lost 11 bases, with 13 bases between them. The CDR3 spans 13 residues. CDR3 DNA: TGTGCCAGCAGTTACTCGATTGGGGGTTCTTACACCTTC. The encoded protein is CASSYSIGGSYTF.